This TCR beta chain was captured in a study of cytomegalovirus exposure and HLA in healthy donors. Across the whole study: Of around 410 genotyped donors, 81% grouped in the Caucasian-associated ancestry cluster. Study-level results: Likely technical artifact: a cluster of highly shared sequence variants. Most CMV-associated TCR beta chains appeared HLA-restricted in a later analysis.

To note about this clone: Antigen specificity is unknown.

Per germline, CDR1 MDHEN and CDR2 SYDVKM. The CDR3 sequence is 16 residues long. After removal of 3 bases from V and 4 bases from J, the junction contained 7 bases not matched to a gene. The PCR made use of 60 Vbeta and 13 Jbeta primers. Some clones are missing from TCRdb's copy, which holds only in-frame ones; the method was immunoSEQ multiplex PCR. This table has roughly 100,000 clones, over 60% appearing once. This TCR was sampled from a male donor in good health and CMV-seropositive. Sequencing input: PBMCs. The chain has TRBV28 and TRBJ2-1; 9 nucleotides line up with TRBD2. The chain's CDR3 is CASSLGAGGPYNEQFF. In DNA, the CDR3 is TGTGCCAGCAGTTTGGGTGCGGGAGGGCCGTACAATGAGCAGTTCTTC.